This TCR beta chain stems from a study of OX40 agonist ivuxolimab in advanced cancers. Germline V CDR1 and CDR2: SQVTM, ANQGSEA. Trimming removed 2 bases at V and 4 bases at J, with 11 bases between. This CDR3 spans 13 amino acids. Produced via immunoSEQ multiplex PCR; TCRdb's table is partial and in-frame only. The repertoire holds around 60,000 clones, with nearly 85% as singletons. This receptor was identified in an adult with an advanced solid tumor such as melanoma, head and neck, liver or kidney cancer. The sequences come from CD4+ or CD8+ T cells sorted from blood, collected in a trial of the OX40 agonist ivuxolimab. The chain is built from TRBV29-1 and TRBJ1-2; D gene uncertain. This chain's CDR3 is CSVERDQGYGYTF. The CDR3 nucleotides read TGCAGCGTTGAACGAGACCAAGGCTATGGCTACACCTTC.